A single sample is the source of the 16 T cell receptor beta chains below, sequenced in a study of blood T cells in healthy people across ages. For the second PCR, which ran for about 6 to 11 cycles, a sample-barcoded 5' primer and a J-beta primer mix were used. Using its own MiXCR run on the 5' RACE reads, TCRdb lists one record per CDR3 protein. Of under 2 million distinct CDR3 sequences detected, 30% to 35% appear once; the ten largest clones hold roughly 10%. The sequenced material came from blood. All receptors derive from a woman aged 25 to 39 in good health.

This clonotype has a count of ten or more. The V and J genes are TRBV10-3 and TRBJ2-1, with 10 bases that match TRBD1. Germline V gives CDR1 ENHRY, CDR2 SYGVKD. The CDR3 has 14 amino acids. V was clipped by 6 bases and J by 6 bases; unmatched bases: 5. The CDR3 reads CAIRGQGMGNEQFF. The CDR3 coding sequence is TGTGCCATCAGGGGACAGGGGATGGGCAATGAGCAGTTCTTC.

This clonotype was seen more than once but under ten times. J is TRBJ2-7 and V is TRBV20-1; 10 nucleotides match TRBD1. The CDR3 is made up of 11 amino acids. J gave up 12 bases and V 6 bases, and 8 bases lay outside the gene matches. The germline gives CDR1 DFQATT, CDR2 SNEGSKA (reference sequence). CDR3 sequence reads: CSASTGGSRYF. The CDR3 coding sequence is TGCAGTGCCTCGACAGGGGGCAGTCGGTACTTC.

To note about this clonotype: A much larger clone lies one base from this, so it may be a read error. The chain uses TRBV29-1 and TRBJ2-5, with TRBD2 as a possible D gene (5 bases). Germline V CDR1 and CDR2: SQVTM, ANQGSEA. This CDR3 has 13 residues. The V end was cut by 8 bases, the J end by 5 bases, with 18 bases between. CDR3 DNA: TGCAGCTTTTCGGGTCGGGGTCGGGAGACCCAGTACTTC. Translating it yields CSFSGRGRETQYF.

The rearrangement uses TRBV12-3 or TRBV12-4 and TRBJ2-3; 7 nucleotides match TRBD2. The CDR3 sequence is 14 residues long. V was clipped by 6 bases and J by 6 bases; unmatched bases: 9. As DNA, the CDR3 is TGTGCCAGCAGACGACTAGCAGTTGAGGATACGCAGTATTTT. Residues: CASRRLAVEDTQYF.

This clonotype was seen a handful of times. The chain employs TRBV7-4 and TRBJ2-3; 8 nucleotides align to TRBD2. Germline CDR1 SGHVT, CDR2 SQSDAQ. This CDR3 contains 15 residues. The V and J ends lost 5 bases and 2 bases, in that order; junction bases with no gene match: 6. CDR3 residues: CASSVRGLDTDTQYF. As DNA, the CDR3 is TGTGCCAGCAGCGTAAGGGGACTAGACACAGATACGCAGTATTTT.

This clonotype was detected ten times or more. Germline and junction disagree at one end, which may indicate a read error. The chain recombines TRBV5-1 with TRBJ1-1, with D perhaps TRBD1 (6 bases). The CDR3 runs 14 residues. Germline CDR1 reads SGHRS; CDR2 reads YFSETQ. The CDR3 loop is CASSLQGMNTEAFF. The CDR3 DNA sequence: TGTGCCAGCAGCTTACAGGGAATGAACACTGAAGCTTTCTTT.

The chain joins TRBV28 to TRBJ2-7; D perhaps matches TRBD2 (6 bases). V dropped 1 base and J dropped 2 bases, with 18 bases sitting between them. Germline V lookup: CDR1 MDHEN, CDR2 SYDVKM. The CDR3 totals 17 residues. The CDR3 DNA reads TGTGCCAGCAGTTTATTCCGGGGGAGCGCTTTTACCTACGAGCAGTACTTC. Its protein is CASSLFRGSAFTYEQYF.

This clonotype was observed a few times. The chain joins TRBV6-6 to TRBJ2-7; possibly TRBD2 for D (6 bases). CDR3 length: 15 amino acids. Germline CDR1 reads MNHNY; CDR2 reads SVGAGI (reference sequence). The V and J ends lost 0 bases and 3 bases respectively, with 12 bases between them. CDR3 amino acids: CASSYSWEVRYEQYF. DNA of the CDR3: TGTGCCAGCAGTTACTCGTGGGAGGTTCGCTACGAGCAGTACTTC.

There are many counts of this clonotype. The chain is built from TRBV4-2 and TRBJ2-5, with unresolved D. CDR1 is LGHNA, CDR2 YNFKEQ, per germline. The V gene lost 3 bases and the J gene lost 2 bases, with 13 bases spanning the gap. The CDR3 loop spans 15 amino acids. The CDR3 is CASSHDTLEQETQYF. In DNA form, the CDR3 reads TGTGCCAGCAGCCACGACACCTTGGAGCAAGAGACCCAGTACTTC.

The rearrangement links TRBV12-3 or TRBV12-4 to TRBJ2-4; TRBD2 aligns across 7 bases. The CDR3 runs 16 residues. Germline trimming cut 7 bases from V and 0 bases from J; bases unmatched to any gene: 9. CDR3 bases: TGTGCCAGCATGGCGGGAGCACCGCTAGCCAAAAACATTCAGTACTTC. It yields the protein CASMAGAPLAKNIQYF.

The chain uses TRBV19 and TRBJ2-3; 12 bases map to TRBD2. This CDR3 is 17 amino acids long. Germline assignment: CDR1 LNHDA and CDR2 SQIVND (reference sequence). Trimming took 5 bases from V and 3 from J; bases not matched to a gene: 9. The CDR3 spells CASSQRTSGMWTDTQYF. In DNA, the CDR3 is TGTGCCAGTAGTCAACGGACTAGCGGGATGTGGACAGATACGCAGTATTTT.

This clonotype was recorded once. The chain's CDR3 is CSASGLWASVPRDLYEQYF. CDR3 nucleotides: TGCAGTGCTAGTGGTCTCTGGGCTAGCGTCCCGAGGGATTTGTACGAGCAGTACTTC. The chain uses TRBV20-1 and TRBJ2-7; weak D call: TRBD2 (6 bases). The CDR3 sequence is 19 residues long. Trimming shortened V by 3 bases and J by 4 bases, and 31 bases separated the two germline ends. Germline CDR1 and CDR2: DFQATT and SNEGSKA (reference sequence).

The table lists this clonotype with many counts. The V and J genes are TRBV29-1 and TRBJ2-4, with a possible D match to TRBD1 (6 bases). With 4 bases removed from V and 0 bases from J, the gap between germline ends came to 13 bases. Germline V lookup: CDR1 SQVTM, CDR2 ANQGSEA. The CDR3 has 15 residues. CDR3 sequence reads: CSVGGGSLAKNIQYF. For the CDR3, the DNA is TGCAGCGTTGGAGGGGGATCTTTAGCCAAAAACATTCAGTACTTC.

The CDR3 protein is CASRIAGARLGNGYTF. The CDR3 DNA reads as TGTGCCAGCAGAATCGCAGGGGCGCGGTTGGGAAATGGCTACACCTTC. The chain combines TRBV12-3 or TRBV12-4 with TRBJ1-2; D is possibly TRBD1 (6 bases). The CDR3 totals 16 residues. V was cut by 6 bases and J by 6 bases, with 23 bases left in between.

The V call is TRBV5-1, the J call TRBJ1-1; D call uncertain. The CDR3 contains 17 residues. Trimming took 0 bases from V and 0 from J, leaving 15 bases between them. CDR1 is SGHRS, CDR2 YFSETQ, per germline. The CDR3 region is CASSLVGRQVMNTEAFF. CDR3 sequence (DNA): TGCGCCAGCAGCTTGGTCGGTCGGCAGGTAATGAACACTGAAGCTTTCTTT.

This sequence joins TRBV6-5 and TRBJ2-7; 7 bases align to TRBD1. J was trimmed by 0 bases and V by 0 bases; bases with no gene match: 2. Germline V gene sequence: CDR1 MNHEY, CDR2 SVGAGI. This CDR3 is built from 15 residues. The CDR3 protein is CASSYSGDSSYEQYF. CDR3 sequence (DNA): TGTGCCAGCAGTTACTCGGGGGACAGCTCCTACGAGCAGTACTTC.